This T cell receptor (beta chain) was recovered during a study of cytomegalovirus exposure and HLA in healthy donors. It was with 60 Vbeta and 13 Jbeta primers that the PCR ran. Generated by immunoSEQ multiplex PCR, the TCRdb table keeps only in-frame clones and is missing some. The sample holds under 200,000 clones, roughly 80% seen once. Sequenced material: PBMCs. The receptor was isolated from a man younger than 35 in good health and CMV-seronegative.

CDR3 DNA sequence: TGTGCCAGCAGTTACGGCAGGGGAGATCAGCCCCAGCATTTT. Encoded protein: CASSYGRGDQPQHF. V and J are TRBV6-6 and TRBJ1-5; maybe TRBD1 (6 bases). The CDR3 runs 14 residues. In germline, CDR1 is MNHNY, CDR2 SVGAGI (reference sequence). V lost 2 bases and J 5 bases, leaving 10 bases between the germline ends.